A selection of T cell receptor beta chains follows, all from one sample in a study of cytomegalovirus exposure and HLA in healthy donors. This table comes from immunoSEQ multiplex PCR, and its TCRdb copy is limited to in-frame clones, with some not included. Of tens of thousands of clones listed, roughly three quarters are singletons. The sequenced sample consisted of PBMCs. These receptors were collected from a woman aged 40-49 years in good health and CMV-seropositive. Both conserved end residues are part of each CDR3. The order of the fields is clone size, D gene, J gene, V gene, CDR3 DNA, CDR3 protein. The D gene is left open where the match is weak. Size is omitted from some rows. Given values are once, few, many or a class for expanded clones.

>.|.|TRBJ1-2|TRBV4-3
TGCGCCAGCAGCCAAGATGAACAGGGTGGGGCCTATGGCTACACCTTC
CASSQDEQGGAYGYTF
>.|.|TRBJ2-7|TRBV2
TGTGCCAGCGAGACAGGAACGGGGATTTACGAGCAGTACTTC
CASETGTGIYEQYF
>.|TRBD1|TRBJ2-7|TRBV2
TGTGCCAGCAGTGATAATCCCGGGACAGGGAGGGAGCAGTACTTC
CASSDNPGTGREQYF
>.|.|TRBJ2-5|TRBV14
TGTGCCAGCAGCCAAGAGGGAGGAACCCAGTACTTC
CASSQEGGTQYF
>.|.|TRBJ1-1|TRBV25-1
TGTGCCAGCAGTGCGGGAGGGCGGACTGAAGCTTTCTTT
CASSAGGRTEAFF
>.|.|TRBJ2-7|TRBV10-3
TGTGCCATCAGTGTTGGGGGCGAGTCATACGAGCAGTACTTC
CAISVGGESYEQYF
>.|TRBD2|TRBJ2-7|TRBV14
TGTGCCAGCAGCCTGGGACTAGCGGGTGCCTACGAGCAGTACTTC
CASSLGLAGAYEQYF
>.|TRBD1|TRBJ2-6|TRBV6-1
TGTGCCAGCAGTGTAGGACAGGGACACTCTGGGGCCAACGTCCTGACTTTC
CASSVGQGHSGANVLTF
>.|TRBD1|TRBJ2-2|TRBV9
TGTGCCAGCAGCGTAGCAGGGGGCGTGAACACCGGGGAGCTGTTTTTT
CASSVAGGVNTGELFF
>.|TRBD1|TRBJ1-2|TRBV7-9
TGTGCCAGCACGACGGGACAGACAAACTATGGCTACACCTTC
CASTTGQTNYGYTF
>.|.|TRBJ1-3|TRBV28
TGTGCCAGCAGTGGGGCCTCTGGAAACACCATATATTTT
CASSGASGNTIYF
>.|.|TRBJ1-1|TRBV18
TGTGCCAGCTCACCAGCGGGGACTGAAGCTTTCTTT
CASSPAGTEAFF
>once|TRBD2|TRBJ2-7|TRBV19
TGTGCCAGTAGCGCAGGGAGGGGAACCTACGAGCAGTACTTC
CASSAGRGTYEQYF
>.|.|TRBJ2-7|TRBV7-8
TGTGCCAGCAGCTTAGGGATGGGTAGCGGTGACTCCTACGAGCAGTACTTC
CASSLGMGSGDSYEQYF
>.|.|TRBJ2-2|TRBV11-2
TGTGCCAGCAGCTTAGATAACGGGTCCGGGGAGCTGTTTTTT
CASSLDNGSGELFF
>.|.|TRBJ2-7|TRBV29-1
TGCAGCGTTCGGGACAACTCCTACGAGCAGTACTTC
CSVRDNSYEQYF
>.|TRBD1|TRBJ1-3|TRBV10-3
TGTGCCATCAGTGATCCGGGACAGGGGTCTGGAAACACCATATATTTT
CAISDPGQGSGNTIYF